The 30 T cell receptor beta chains listed next were all sequenced from one sample in a study of type 1 and type 2 diabetes patients listed by TCRdb under 2016. Reads for this sample came from an Illumina MiSeq. For TCRbeta CDR3 amplification, the template was genomic DNA taken from the sorted T cell subsets. Multiplex PCR with 30 forward and 13 reverse primers amplified the TCRbeta CDR3 region. The public reads were reanalyzed by TCRdb: fastp trimming at Q25, MiXCR alignment, in-frame beta chains only. Rows merge per CDR3 protein into single entries with the most common DNA and genes. The sample records under 300,000 distinct CDR3 sequences, around 47% of which are singletons. Approximately 13% of the sample is held by the ten biggest clonotypes. The source material was peripheral blood mononuclear cells (PBMCs). These receptors all come from a man aged 18 to 35 with type 2 diabetes.

This rearrangement joins TRBV28 to TRBJ1-4, with 11 bases identical to TRBD1. Losses at the gene ends were 10 bases for V and 7 bases for J; bases not matched to a gene: 5. CDR1 is MDHEN, CDR2 SYDVKM, per germline. This CDR3 has 13 residues. The CDR3 sequence: CATRTGGVEKLFF. The CDR3 coding sequence is TGTGCCACCCGGACAGGGGGCGTTGAAAAACTGTTTTTT. The entire variable domain, with the rest obtained from reference TRBV28 and TRBJ1-4, is as follows: DVKVTQSSRYLVKRTGEKVFLECVQDMDHENMFWYRQDPGLGLRLIYFSYDVKMKEKGDIPEGYSVSREKKERFSLILESASTNQTSMYLCATRTGGVEKLFFGSGTQLSVL.

This clonotype was seen at least ten times. This chain uses TRBV7-2 with TRBJ1-2; no definite D call. Germline V gene data show CDR1 as SGHTA and CDR2 as FQGNSA. The ends were cut back, 1 base at V and 0 bases at J, with 9 bases in the middle. CDR3 length: 15 amino acids. The CDR3 bases are TGTGCCAGCAGCTTAGTAGGAACAGCTAACTATGGCTACACCTTC. Translating gives CASSLVGTANYGYTF.

The genes are TRBV28 and TRBJ1-2; D gene uncertain. Trimming shortened V by 6 bases and J by 3 bases, and 11 bases separated the two germline ends. There are 13 residues in the CDR3. Germline-derived CDR1 and CDR2 are MDHEN and SYDVKM. CDR3: CASSRSVYYGYTF. Written as DNA, the CDR3 is TGTGCCAGCAGCCGCTCGGTGTACTATGGCTACACCTTC.

The chain combines TRBV7-2 with TRBJ1-1, with unresolved D. Trimming removed 5 bases at V and 1 base at J, with 8 bases between. The length of the CDR3 is 13 residues. CDR1 is SGHTA, CDR2 FQGNSA, per germline. The chain's CDR3 is CASSQNTNTEAFF. The CDR3 DNA reads as TGTGCCAGCAGCCAAAACACGAACACTGAAGCTTTCTTT.

V gene TRBV7-9 combines with J gene TRBJ1-1; weak D call: TRBD1 (6 bases). With 0 bases removed from V and 1 base from J, the gap between germline ends came to 9 bases. Germline V gene data show CDR1 as SEHNR and CDR2 as FQNEAQ (reference sequence). CDR3 length: 15 amino acids. In DNA, the CDR3 is TGTGCCAGCAGCTTAGCGCGGGGACAGAACACTGAAGCTTTCTTT. This sequence encodes CASSLARGQNTEAFF.

This clonotype was seen just once. V usage is TRBV12-3 or TRBV12-4 and J usage is TRBJ1-2, with 8 bases that match TRBD1. After removal of 6 bases from V and 0 bases from J, the junction contained 12 bases not matched to a gene. This CDR3 region has 17 residues. CDR3 loop: CASSPRTGPFTNYGYTF. Written as DNA, the CDR3 is TGTGCCAGCAGCCCAAGGACAGGGCCCTTTACTAACTATGGCTACACCTTC.

The rearrangement joins TRBV14 to TRBJ2-2; tentatively, D is TRBD1 or TRBD2 (5 bases each). The CDR3 totals 16 residues. With 0 bases removed from V and 2 bases from J, the gap between germline ends came to 10 bases. Germline-derived CDR1 and CDR2 are SGHDN and FVKESK. This CDR3 reads CASSQDPRDNTGELFF. The CDR3 DNA sequence: TGTGCCAGCAGCCAAGATCCCCGGGACAACACCGGGGAGCTGTTTTTT.

This clonotype was seen a handful of times. The chain has TRBV19 and TRBJ1-1, with 7 bases identical to TRBD1. Trimming removed 6 bases from V and 2 bases from J; junction bases left unmatched: 6. There are 14 residues in the CDR3. From germline, CDR1 is LNHDA and CDR2 SQIVND (reference sequence). CDR3 nucleotide sequence: TGTGCCAGTAGCTTGGGACAGATTAACACTGAAGCTTTCTTT. It is translated as CASSLGQINTEAFF.

CDR3 sequence reads: CASTDRALNLGELFF. The CDR3 DNA reads TGTGCCAGCACCGACAGGGCCTTAAACTTAGGGGAGCTGTTTTTT. The chain carries TRBV11-2 and TRBJ2-2; 7 bases align to TRBD1. V was pared by 7 bases and J by 8 bases, with 13 bases of the junction left unmatched. In germline, CDR1 is SGHAT, CDR2 FQNNGV. CDR3 length equals 15 residues.

This chain joins TRBV25-1 and TRBJ2-1, with D possibly being TRBD2 (6 bases). The CDR3 extends over 16 amino acids. V lost 3 bases and J 9 bases, leaving 21 bases between the germline ends. CDR1 is MGHDK, CDR2 SYGVNS, per germline. Written as DNA, the CDR3 is TGTGCCAGCAGTGACCCTGTGGGAGGTACGGTAGGTGAGCAGTTCTTC. This codes for CASSDPVGGTVGEQFF.

The chain carries TRBV27 and TRBJ1-2; D possibly corresponds to TRBD1 (6 bases). The CDR3 has 14 amino acids. The germline CDR1 and CDR2 sequences are MNHEY and SMNVEV (reference sequence). V was pared by 5 bases and J by 2 bases, with 12 bases between. CDR3 in DNA: TGTGCCAGCAGTACCTACGACAGGAACTATGGCTACACCTTC. This codes for CASSTYDRNYGYTF.

The chain uses TRBV7-7 and TRBJ2-5; 13 bases are a match to TRBD2. Unmatched junction bases numbered 9, after V lost 5 bases and J lost 3 bases. This CDR3 has 17 residues. Germline V gene sequence: CDR1 SSHAT, CDR2 FNYEAQ (reference sequence). CDR3 amino acids: CASSLSVGLAGEETQYF. In DNA form, the CDR3 reads TGTGCCAGCAGCCTTTCGGTTGGACTAGCGGGGGAAGAGACCCAGTACTTC.

In the case of this clonotype: Because the CDR3 is missing its conserved closing phenylalanine or tryptophan, this is likely a read error. V and J are TRBV7-2 and TRBJ2-7, with 7 bases that match TRBD1. The ends lost 2 bases at V and 8 bases at J; junction bases unmatched: 3. The CDR3 extends over 12 amino acids. CDR1 is SGHTA and CDR2 is FQGNSA in the germline V gene. The CDR3 DNA follows: TGTGCCAGCAGCTTAACAGGGGAACAGCAGTACTCC. This codes for CASSLTGEQQYS.

The chain couples TRBV24-1 to TRBJ2-1; D unresolved. There are 13 residues in the CDR3. V shed 6 bases and J shed 5 bases, with 10 bases lying between them. The V gene's germline CDR1 is KGHDR and CDR2 SFDVKD. CDR3 sequence: CATSPTSDNEQFF. The CDR3 coding sequence is TGTGCCACCAGTCCCACGTCGGACAATGAGCAGTTCTTC.

The chain uses TRBV3-1 and TRBJ1-1, with a tentative D call TRBD1 (5 bases). Per the germline V gene, CDR1 is LGHDT and CDR2 is YNNKEL (reference sequence). V lost 4 bases to trimming and J lost 0 bases, with 12 bases between them. The CDR3 is 15 amino acids. The CDR3 nucleotides read TGTGCCAGCAGCCGACAGCCCAGAATGAACACTGAAGCTTTCTTT. It is translated as CASSRQPRMNTEAFF.

The V and J genes are TRBV6-1 and TRBJ1-6; TRBD1 aligns across 9 bases. This CDR3 is built from 15 residues. V dropped 6 bases and J dropped 4; count of bases not matched to a gene: 4. Germline CDR1 MNHNS, CDR2 SASEGT. In DNA, the CDR3 is TGTGCCAGCAGGGACAGGGGCCAGTATAATTCACCCCTCCACTTT. Protein product: CASRDRGQYNSPLHF.

V gene TRBV27 combines with J gene TRBJ2-7; TRBD1 aligns across 7 bases. V dropped 6 bases and J dropped 4; count of bases not matched to a gene: 6. Germline V gene data show CDR1 as MNHEY and CDR2 as SMNVEV (reference sequence). This CDR3 spans 13 amino acids. This chain's CDR3 is CASRGTVPYEQYF. DNA of the CDR3: TGTGCCAGCAGGGGGACAGTTCCGTACGAGCAGTACTTC.

CDR3 sequence: CASSYTAANTEAFF. The CDR3 DNA is TGTGCCAGCAGTTACACGGCAGCAAACACTGAAGCTTTCTTT. The rearrangement uses TRBV6-5 and TRBJ1-1; D remains ambiguous. Germline V CDR1 and CDR2: MNHEY, SVGAGI. Trimming removed 2 bases from V and 2 bases from J, with 9 bases in between. The CDR3 spans 14 residues.

This clonotype was seen a handful of times. The CDR3 region is CATSTTTHPSGQAVPISYEQYF. DNA of the CDR3: TGTGCCACCAGCACTACAACACACCCCTCGGGACAGGCCGTACCCATAAGCTACGAGCAGTACTTC. J is TRBJ2-7 and V is TRBV15; 8 bases match TRBD1. The CDR3 covers 22 residues. CDR1 and CDR2 (germline): LNHNV, YYDKDF (reference sequence). V was clipped by 4 bases and J by 3 bases; unmatched bases: 29. Filled out from reference TRBV15 and TRBJ2-7, the complete variable domain reads DAMVIQNPRYQVTQFGKPVTLSCSQTLNHNVMYWYQQKSSQAPKLLFHYYDKDFNNEADTPDNFQSRRPNTSFCFLDIRSPGLGDTAMYLCATSTTTHPSGQAVPISYEQYFGPGTRLTVT.

This clonotype was detected only a few times. The J gene is TRBJ2-7, the V gene TRBV6-5; 9 positions agree with TRBD2. The germline V gene encodes CDR1 MNHEY and CDR2 SVGAGI. V shed 0 bases and J 4 bases; nucleotides not matched to a gene: 19. The CDR3 extends over 20 amino acids. The chain's CDR3 is CASSYSAWTSAQSTKYEQYF. CDR3 coding DNA: TGTGCCAGCAGTTACTCGGCGTGGACTAGCGCCCAATCGACGAAATACGAGCAGTACTTC.

This clonotype was seen a handful of times. The chain employs TRBV7-2 and TRBJ2-1; a possible D gene is TRBD2 (6 bases). This CDR3 is 14 amino acids long. Germline V gene data show CDR1 as SGHTA and CDR2 as FQGNSA. V gave up 3 bases and J gave up 10 bases, with 16 bases separating them. Here the CDR3 reads CASSLEGSAWEQFF. CDR3 sequence (DNA): TGTGCCAGCAGCTTGGAGGGAAGTGCTTGGGAGCAGTTCTTC.

Details on this clonotype: A junction boundary mismatches the germline segment, possibly from a read error. The genes are TRBV6-6 and TRBJ1-2, with D hard to call. The CDR3 sequence is 17 residues long. CDR1 is MNHNY and CDR2 is SVGAGI in the germline V gene (reference sequence). The CDR3 region has the DNA TGTGCCATCAGTGAGTCAATTGCGGGCCGGTCGGTCGGTGGCTACACCTTC. Protein: CAISESIAGRSVGGYTF.

The chain couples TRBV19 to TRBJ2-7; D is uncertain. From germline, CDR1 is LNHDA and CDR2 SQIVND (reference sequence). This CDR3 comprises 15 residues. The V and J ends lost 5 bases and 1 base respectively, with 15 bases between them. CDR3 in DNA: TGTGCCAGTAGTCTTAGTCAGTCTGTGTCCTACGAGCAGTACTTC. It codes for CASSLSQSVSYEQYF.

The chain links TRBV5-1 to TRBJ2-1; perhaps TRBD2 as D (5 bases). Germline CDR1 reads SGHRS; CDR2 reads YFSETQ. Trimming shortened V by 0 bases and J by 7 bases, and 14 bases separated the two germline ends. The CDR3 contains 15 residues. The CDR3 is CASSLGGRLRNEQFF. The CDR3 bases are TGCGCCAGCAGCTTGGGGGGAAGACTAAGGAATGAGCAGTTCTTC.

The CDR3 coding sequence is TGTGCCATCAGGGACCGGGACAGGGGGGCCCAAGAGACCCAGTACTTC. Encoded protein: CAIRDRDRGAQETQYF. This rearrangement joins TRBV10-3 to TRBJ2-5, with TRBD1 matching 11 bases. With V trimmed by 6 bases and J by 1 base, 7 bases remained unmatched. The CDR3 is 16 residues long. Germline-derived CDR1 and CDR2 are ENHRY and SYGVKD.

The chain combines TRBV7-9 with TRBJ1-2; no firm D call. CDR3 length equals 13 residues. V lost 5 bases, J lost 4 bases, and 11 bases lay in between. Per the germline V gene, CDR1 is SEHNR and CDR2 is FQNEAQ (reference sequence). CDR3 in amino acids: CASSPAFGYGYTF. The CDR3 nucleotides are TGTGCCAGCAGCCCAGCGTTTGGCTATGGCTACACCTTC.

The genes are TRBV7-2 and TRBJ1-1, with D maybe TRBD1 (5 bases). Deletions cut 1 base from V and 3 bases from J, with 15 bases between. CDR3 length: 16 residues. The germline V gene encodes CDR1 SGHTA and CDR2 FQGNSA. Written as DNA, the CDR3 is TGTGCCAGCAGCTTAGGGATTCAGGGCCGCTACACTGAAGCTTTCTTT. Encoded protein: CASSLGIQGRYTEAFF.

This clonotype has only one observation. The CDR3 protein is CASSSYIRLTDTQYF. In nucleotides, the CDR3 is TGTGCCAGCAGCTCTTACATCCGCCTAACAGATACGCAGTATTTT. This sequence joins TRBV7-2 and TRBJ2-3, with D uncertain. This CDR3 is 15 amino acids long. V was cut by 4 bases and J by 3 bases, with 14 bases left in between. The germline V gene encodes CDR1 SGHTA and CDR2 FQGNSA.

V gene TRBV7-2 combines with J gene TRBJ2-3, with 10 bases lining up with TRBD2. Germline CDR1 reads SGHTA; CDR2 reads FQGNSA. The CDR3 sequence is 18 residues long. V lost 2 bases, J lost 1 base, and 9 bases stayed unmatched. This CDR3 reads CASSLNLVTSGGTDTQYF. The DNA of the CDR3 is TGTGCCAGCAGCTTAAATCTAGTTACTAGCGGGGGCACAGATACGCAGTATTTT.

This clonotype was observed a few times. The chain combines TRBV19 with TRBJ2-7; maybe TRBD2 (5 bases). This CDR3 is built from 13 residues. V lost 6 bases and J lost 0, with 9 bases in between. Germline CDR1 LNHDA, CDR2 SQIVND (reference sequence). The CDR3 DNA follows: TGTGCCAGTAGCCCAGCGGTCTCCTACGAGCAGTACTTC. It is translated as CASSPAVSYEQYF.